The clone carrying this TCR beta chain was detected a few times. Its target is unknown. Building of the TCR beta libraries involved iRepertoire HTBI primers and Arm-PCR of CDR3 regions. TCRdb itself ran the multiplex PCR reads through MiXCR, one entry per CDR3 protein. Here the sample spans fewer than 500,000 distinct CDR3 sequences, 15% to 20% being singletons. This specimen comes from a study of regulatory T cells in long-lasting Graves disease. For the study at large: The study enrolled newly diagnosed Graves' patients on antithyroid drugs under 3 months. Study findings and constraints: Persistent patients shared more public clonotypes (around 3,000) than new patients (approximately 1,000).

Time point described: newly diagnosed GD, antithyroid drugs for less than 3 months. Isolated PBMC RNA provided the starting material for the TCR library. The germline V and J ends were trimmed by 0 bases and 3 bases, with 12 bases remaining between them. The CDR3 contains 16 residues. Germline CDR1 is SGDLS and CDR2 is YYNGEE. This sample also belongs to another study, concerning T cells in Graves' hyperthyroidism and ophthalmopathy.

This clonotype was sampled from a man in his forties with Graves disease. The specimen was peripheral blood mononuclear cells (PBMCs), collected at new diagnosis, from a patient treated with antithyroid drugs. The V and J genes are TRBV9 and TRBJ2-2; the D gene is possibly TRBD2 (6 bases). Here the CDR3 DNA reads TGTGCCAGCAGCGTAGCTACGGGGGTTTACACCGGGGAGCTGTTTTTT. This codes for CASSVATGVYTGELFF.